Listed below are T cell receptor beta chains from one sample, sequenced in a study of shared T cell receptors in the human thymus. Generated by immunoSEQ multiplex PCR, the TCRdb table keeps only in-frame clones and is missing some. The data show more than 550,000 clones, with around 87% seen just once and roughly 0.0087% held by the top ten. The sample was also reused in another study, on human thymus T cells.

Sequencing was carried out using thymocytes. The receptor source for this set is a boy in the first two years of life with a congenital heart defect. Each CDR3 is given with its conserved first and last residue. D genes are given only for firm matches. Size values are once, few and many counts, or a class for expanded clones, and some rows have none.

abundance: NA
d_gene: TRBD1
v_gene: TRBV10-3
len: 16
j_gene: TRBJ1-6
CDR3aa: CAIRDKRQGCYSPLHF
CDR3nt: TGTGCCATCAGAGACAAAAGACAGGGGTGTTATTCACCCCTCCACTTT

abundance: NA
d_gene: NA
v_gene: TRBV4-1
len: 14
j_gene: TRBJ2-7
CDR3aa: CASSQHLPAYEQYF
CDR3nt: TGCGCCAGCAGCCAACACTTACCTGCCTACGAGCAGTACTTC

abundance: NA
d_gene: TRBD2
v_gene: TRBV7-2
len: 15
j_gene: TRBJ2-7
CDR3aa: CASSLGDSGNHEQYF
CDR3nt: TGTGCCAGCAGCTTAGGGGATAGCGGGAATCACGAGCAGTACTTC

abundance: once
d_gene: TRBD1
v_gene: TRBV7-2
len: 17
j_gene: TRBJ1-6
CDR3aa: CASSLVIGTGHGSPLHF
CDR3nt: TGTGCCAGCAGCTTAGTAATAGGGACAGGGCACGGTTCACCCCTCCACTTT

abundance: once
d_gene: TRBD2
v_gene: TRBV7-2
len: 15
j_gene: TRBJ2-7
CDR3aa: CASSLGVAGDYEQYF
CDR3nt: TGTGCCAGCAGCCTCGGCGTAGCGGGGGACTACGAGCAGTACTTC

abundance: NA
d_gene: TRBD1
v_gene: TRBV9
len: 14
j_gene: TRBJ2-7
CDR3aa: CASSVYPTGYEQYF
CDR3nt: TGTGCCAGCAGCGTATACCCGACAGGGTACGAGCAGTACTTC

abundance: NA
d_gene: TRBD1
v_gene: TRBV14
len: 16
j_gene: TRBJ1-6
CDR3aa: CASSQSGQGTGSPLHF
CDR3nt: TGTGCCAGCAGCCAATCCGGACAGGGGACGGGGTCACCCCTCCACTTT

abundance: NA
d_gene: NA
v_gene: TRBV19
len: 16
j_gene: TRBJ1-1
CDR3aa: CASSTRIRGMNTEAFF
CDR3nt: TGTGCCAGTAGTACAAGGATAAGGGGCATGAACACTGAAGCTTTCTTT

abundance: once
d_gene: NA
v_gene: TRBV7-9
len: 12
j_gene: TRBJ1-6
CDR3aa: CASSVQGSPLHF
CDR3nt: TGTGCCAGCAGCGTCCAGGGGTCACCCCTCCACTTT

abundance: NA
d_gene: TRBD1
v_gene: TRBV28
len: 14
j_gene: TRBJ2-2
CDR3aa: CASSRTGNTGELFF
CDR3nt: TGTGCCAGCAGTCGGACAGGGAACACCGGGGAGCTGTTTTTT

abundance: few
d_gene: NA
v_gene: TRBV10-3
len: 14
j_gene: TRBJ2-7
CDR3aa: CAISANGTAYEQYF
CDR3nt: TGTGCCATCAGTGCGAACGGAACAGCCTACGAGCAGTACTTC